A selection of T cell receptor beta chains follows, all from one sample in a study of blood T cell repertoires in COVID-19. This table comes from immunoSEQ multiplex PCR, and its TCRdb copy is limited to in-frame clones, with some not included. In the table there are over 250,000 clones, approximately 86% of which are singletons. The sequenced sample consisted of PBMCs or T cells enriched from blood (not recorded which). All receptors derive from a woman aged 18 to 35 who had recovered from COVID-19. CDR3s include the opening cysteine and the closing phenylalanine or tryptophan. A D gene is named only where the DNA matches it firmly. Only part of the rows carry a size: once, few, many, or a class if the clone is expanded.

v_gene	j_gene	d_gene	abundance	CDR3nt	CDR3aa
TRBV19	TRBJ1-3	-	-	TGTGCCAGACCTACGGGGGGTGGAAACACCATATATTTT	CARPTGGGNTIYF
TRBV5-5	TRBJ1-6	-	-	TGTGCCAGCAGCCCAGACATGCTGAATAATTCACCCCTCCACTTT	CASSPDMLNNSPLHF
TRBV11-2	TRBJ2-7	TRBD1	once	TGTGCCAGCAGCCTGGACAGGGGATCCTACGAGCAGTACTTC	CASSLDRGSYEQYF
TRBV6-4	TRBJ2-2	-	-	TGTGCCAGCAGTGAACAACCGAACACCGGGGAGCTGTTTTTT	CASSEQPNTGELFF
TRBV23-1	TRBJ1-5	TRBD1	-	TGCGCCAGCAGTCAATCCGGCCGGGGACAGCCCCCCTTTTCCCCGTTAGGCAATCAGCCCCAGCATTTT	CASSQSGRGQPPFSPLGNQPQHF
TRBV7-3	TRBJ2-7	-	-	TGTGCCAGCAGCTTAACACCAGGGATTGGAGGGGAGCAGTACTTC	CASSLTPGIGGEQYF
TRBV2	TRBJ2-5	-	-	TGTGCCAGCAGTGGATCGGACTATCAAGAGACCCAGTACTTC	CASSGSDYQETQYF
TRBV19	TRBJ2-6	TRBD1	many	TGTGCCAGCACGGGACAGGGGCACTCTGGGGCCAACGTCCTGACTTTC	CASTGQGHSGANVLTF
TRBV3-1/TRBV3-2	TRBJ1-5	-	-	TGTGCCAGCAGCCAGGCGGCCTCGTTGGATCAGCCCCAGCATTTT	CASSQAASLDQPQHF
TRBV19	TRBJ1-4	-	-	TGTGCCAGTAGTATAAGAGCGGTGGCTAATGAAAAACTGTTTTTT	CASSIRAVANEKLFF
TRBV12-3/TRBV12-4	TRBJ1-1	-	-	TGTGCCAGCAGTTTAGTAGACACTGAAGCTTTCTTT	CASSLVDTEAFF
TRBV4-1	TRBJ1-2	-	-	TGCGCCAGCAGCCAAGGGACAGTTTCTAACTATGGCTACACCTTC	CASSQGTVSNYGYTF
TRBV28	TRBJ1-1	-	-	TGTGCCAGCAGTTTAAGGGGGAGCACTGAAGCTTTCTTT	CASSLRGSTEAFF
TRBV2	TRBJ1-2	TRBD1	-	TGTGCCAGCAGTGAACAGGGGGCACTCGTTGGCTACACCTTC	CASSEQGALVGYTF
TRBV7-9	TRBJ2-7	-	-	TGTGCCAGCAGCTTAGACAGGAACTACGAGCAGTACTTC	CASSLDRNYEQYF
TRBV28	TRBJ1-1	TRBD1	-	TGTGCCAGCAGTTTCGGGACAGGGAAGGTCGACACTGAAGCTTTCTTT	CASSFGTGKVDTEAFF
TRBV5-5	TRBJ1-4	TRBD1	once	TGTGCCAGCAGCTCGGATACCGGGACAGGGGGCAGGACTAATGAAAAACTGTTTTTT	CASSSDTGTGGRTNEKLFF
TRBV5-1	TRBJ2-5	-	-	TGCGCCAGCAGCTTGGCAGGCCGGGAGACCCAGTACTTC	CASSLAGRETQYF
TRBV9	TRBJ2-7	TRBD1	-	TGTGCCAGCAGCGGACAGGGTTACGAGCAGTACTTC	CASSGQGYEQYF
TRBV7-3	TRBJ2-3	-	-	TGTGCCAGCAGCTCCGGGAACGAAGGCACAGATACGCAGTATTTT	CASSSGNEGTDTQYF
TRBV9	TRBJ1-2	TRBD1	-	TGTGCCAGCAGCGTAGGAACAGGGGGTAACTATGGCTACACCTTC	CASSVGTGGNYGYTF
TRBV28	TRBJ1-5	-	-	TGTGCCAGCACGAGGAGTTATCCGAATCAGCCCCAGCATTTT	CASTRSYPNQPQHF
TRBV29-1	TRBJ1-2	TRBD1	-	TGCAGCGTACGACAGGGGGCTAGTGGCTACACCTTC	CSVRQGASGYTF
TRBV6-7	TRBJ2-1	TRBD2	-	TGTGCCAGCAGTTGCATACTAGCGGGGATTGAGCAGTTCTTC	CASSCILAGIEQFF
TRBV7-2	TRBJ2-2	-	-	TGTGCCAGCAGCCAAGGTTTGGGGCAGAACACCGGGGAGCTGTTTTTT	CASSQGLGQNTGELFF
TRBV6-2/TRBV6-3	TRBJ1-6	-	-	TGTGCCAGCAGTTACTCCGGTTCACCCCTCCACTTT	CASSYSGSPLHF
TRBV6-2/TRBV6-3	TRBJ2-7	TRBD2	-	TGTGCCAGCAGTTACGGGGGGGTCCCCTACGAGCAGTACTTC	CASSYGGVPYEQYF
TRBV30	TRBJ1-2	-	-	TGTGCCTGGAGCGAAAGTAATGAGAGGGGCTACACCTTC	CAWSESNERGYTF
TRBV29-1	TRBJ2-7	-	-	TGCAGCGTTCGGGGGATTTTATCCTACGAGCAGTACTTC	CSVRGILSYEQYF
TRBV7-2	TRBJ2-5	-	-	TGTGCCAGCAGCTTAGTGGCTAGCCACCAAGAGACCCAGTACTTC	CASSLVASHQETQYF
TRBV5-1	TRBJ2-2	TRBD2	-	TGCGCCAGCAGCGCACCTAGCGGGGGGAACACCGGGGAGCTGTTTTTT	CASSAPSGGNTGELFF
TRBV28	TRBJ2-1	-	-	TGTGCCAGCAGTTTACAGGGGTTTCACTGGAATGAGCAGTTCTTC	CASSLQGFHWNEQFF